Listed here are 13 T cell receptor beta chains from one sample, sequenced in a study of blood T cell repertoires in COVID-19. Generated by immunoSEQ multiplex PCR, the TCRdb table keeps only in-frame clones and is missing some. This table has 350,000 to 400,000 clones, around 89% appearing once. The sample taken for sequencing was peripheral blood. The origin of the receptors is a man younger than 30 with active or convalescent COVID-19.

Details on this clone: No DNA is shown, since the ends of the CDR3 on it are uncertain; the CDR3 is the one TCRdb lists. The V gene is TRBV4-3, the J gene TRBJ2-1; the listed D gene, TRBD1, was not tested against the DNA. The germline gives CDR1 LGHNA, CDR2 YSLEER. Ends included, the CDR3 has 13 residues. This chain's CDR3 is CASSQVATGAGVF.

The CDR3 sequence: CASSLRQGNTIYF. The CDR3 nucleotides read TGTGCCAGCAGCCTAAGACAGGGGAACACCATATATTTT. The chain uses TRBV7-8 and TRBJ1-3; 8 bases are shared with TRBD1. CDR3 length equals 13 residues. V dropped 5 bases and J dropped 7; count of bases not matched to a gene: 4. Germline CDR1 and CDR2: SGHVS and FQNEAQ.

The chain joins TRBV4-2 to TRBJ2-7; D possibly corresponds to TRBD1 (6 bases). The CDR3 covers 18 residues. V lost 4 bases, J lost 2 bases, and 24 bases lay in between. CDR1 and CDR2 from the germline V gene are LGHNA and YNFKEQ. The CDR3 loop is CASSPLSFSTGGTYEQYF. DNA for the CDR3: TGTGCCAGCAGCCCACTGTCCTTCTCGACAGGAGGCACCTACGAGCAGTACTTC.

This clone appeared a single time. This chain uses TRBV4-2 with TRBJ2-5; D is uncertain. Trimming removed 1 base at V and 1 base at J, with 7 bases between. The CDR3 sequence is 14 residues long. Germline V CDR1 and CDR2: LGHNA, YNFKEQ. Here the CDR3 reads CASSQVTSQETQYF. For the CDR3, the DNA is TGTGCCAGCAGCCAAGTGACAAGCCAAGAGACCCAGTACTTC.

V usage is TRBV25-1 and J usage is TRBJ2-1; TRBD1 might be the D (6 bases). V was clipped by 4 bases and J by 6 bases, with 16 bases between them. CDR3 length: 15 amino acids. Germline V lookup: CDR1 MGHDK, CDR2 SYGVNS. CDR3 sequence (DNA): TGTGCCAGCAGTGGGGGGCAGGGTCATCCCAATGAGCAGTTCTTC. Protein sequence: CASSGGQGHPNEQFF.

The CDR3 spells CASKTTGTENTEAFF. In nucleotides, the CDR3 is TGCGCCAGCAAAACCACCGGGACAGAGAACACTGAAGCTTTCTTT. This chain connects TRBV5-1 to TRBJ1-1; 7 bases are a match to TRBD1. This CDR3 is 15 amino acids long. Trimming removed 6 bases from V and 1 base from J; junction bases left unmatched: 9. Germline CDR1 reads SGHRS; CDR2 reads YFSETQ.

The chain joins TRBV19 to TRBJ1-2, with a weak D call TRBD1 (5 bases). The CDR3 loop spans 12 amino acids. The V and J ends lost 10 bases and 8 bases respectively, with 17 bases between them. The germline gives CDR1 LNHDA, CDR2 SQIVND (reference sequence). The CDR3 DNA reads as TGTGCCACCGAGGTGACAGATCGCGGCTACACCTTC. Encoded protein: CATEVTDRGYTF.

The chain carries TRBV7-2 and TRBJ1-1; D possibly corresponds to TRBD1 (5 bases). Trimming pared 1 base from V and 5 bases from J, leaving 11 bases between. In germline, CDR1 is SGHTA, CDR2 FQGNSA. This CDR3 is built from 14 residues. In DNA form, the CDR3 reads TGTGCCAGCAGCTTAGTGGTCAGGGCGACTGAAGCTTTCTTT. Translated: CASSLVVRATEAFF.

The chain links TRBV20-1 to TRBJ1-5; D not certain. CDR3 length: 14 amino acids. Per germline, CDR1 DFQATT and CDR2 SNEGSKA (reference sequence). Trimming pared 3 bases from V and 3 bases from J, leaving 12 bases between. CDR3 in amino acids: CSASMRTDNQPQHF. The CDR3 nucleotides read TGCAGTGCTAGTATGCGAACAGACAATCAGCCCCAGCATTTT.

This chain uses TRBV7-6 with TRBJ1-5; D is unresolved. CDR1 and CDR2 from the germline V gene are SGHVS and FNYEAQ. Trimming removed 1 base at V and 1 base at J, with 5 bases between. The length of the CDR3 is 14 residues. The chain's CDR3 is CASSLERSNQPQHF. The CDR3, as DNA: TGTGCCAGCAGCTTAGAGAGGAGCAATCAGCCCCAGCATTTT.

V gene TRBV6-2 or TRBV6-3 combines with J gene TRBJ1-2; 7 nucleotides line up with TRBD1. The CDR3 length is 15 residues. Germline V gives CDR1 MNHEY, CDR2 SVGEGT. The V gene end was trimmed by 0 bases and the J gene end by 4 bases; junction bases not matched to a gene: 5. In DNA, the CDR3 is TGTGCCAGCAGTTACTCGATAGCAGGGGGCTATGGCTACACCTTC. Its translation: CASSYSIAGGYGYTF.

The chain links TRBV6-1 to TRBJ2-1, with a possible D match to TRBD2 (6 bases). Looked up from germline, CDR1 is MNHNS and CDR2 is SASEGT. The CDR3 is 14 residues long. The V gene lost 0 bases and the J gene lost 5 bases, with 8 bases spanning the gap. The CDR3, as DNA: TGTGCCAGCAGTGAAGCGGGACTTCACAATGAGCAGTTCTTC. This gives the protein CASSEAGLHNEQFF.

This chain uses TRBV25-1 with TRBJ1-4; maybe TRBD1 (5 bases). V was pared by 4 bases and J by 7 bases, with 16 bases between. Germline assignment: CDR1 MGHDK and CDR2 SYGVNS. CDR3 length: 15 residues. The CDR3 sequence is CASSATAPRGEKLFF. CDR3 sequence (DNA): TGTGCCAGCAGTGCAACGGCTCCTAGGGGTGAAAAACTGTTTTTT.